This TCR beta chain was recovered during a study of T cells after yellow fever vaccination. Trimming cost V 0 bases and J 2 bases; bases outside gene matches: 3. This CDR3 comprises 15 residues. Germline CDR1 SGHRS, CDR2 YFSETQ. 5'RACE template switching added a universal primer site and UMIs to TCR cDNA. TCRdb re-called the 5' RACE reads through MiXCR, storing one row per CDR3 protein. The sample carries approximately 300,000 distinct CDR3 sequences, over 10% recorded once. The V and J genes are TRBV5-1 and TRBJ2-7, with 9 bases that match TRBD2. The sample here was CD4+ T cells sorted from PBMCs, taken 45 days after the yellow fever booster vaccination. This sequence was found in a man aged 25-45 years who received the YFV17D yellow fever vaccine. In DNA, the CDR3 is TGCGCCAGCAGCTTGGAGGCTAGCGGGGCCTACGAGCAGTACTTC. Its protein is CASSLEASGAYEQYF.